The 13 T cell receptor beta chains given below trace back to one sample, sequenced in a study of blood T cell repertoires in COVID-19. Here immunoSEQ multiplex PCR was the method, and the copy in TCRdb shows in-frame clones only, minus some. The sample carries roughly 300,000 clones, roughly 85% recorded once. Sequencing was done on a sample of PBMCs or T cells enriched from blood (not recorded which). These receptors all come from a woman in her forties or fifties who had recovered from COVID-19.

This clone turned up a few times. The rearrangement joins TRBV2 to TRBJ1-4; tentative D call: TRBD1 (6 bases). This CDR3 has 13 residues. Germline CDR1 and CDR2: SNHLY and FYNNEI. Trimming cost V 6 bases and J 6 bases, with 11 bases left between them. CDR3 loop: CASRPNRDEKLFF. DNA for the CDR3: TGTGCCAGCAGACCTAACAGGGATGAAAAACTGTTTTTT.

V usage is TRBV25-1 and J usage is TRBJ1-1; tentative D call: TRBD1 (5 bases). The germline gives CDR1 MGHDK, CDR2 SYGVNS. Trimming left V 8 bases short and J 4 bases short, with 11 bases between. The CDR3 is 12 residues long. The CDR3 sequence is CASLGGGTEAFF. DNA for the CDR3: TGTGCCAGCCTGGGGGGGGGCACTGAAGCTTTCTTT.

The chain combines TRBV4-3 with TRBJ2-7; TRBD2 matches 13 bases. This CDR3 region has 15 residues. Germline trimming cut 1 base from V and 5 bases from J; bases unmatched to any gene: 2. Germline V CDR1 and CDR2: LGHNA, YSLEER. The CDR3 nucleotides read TGCGCCAGCAGCCAAGGACTAGCGGGAGGCCACGAGCAGTACTTC. It specifies CASSQGLAGGHEQYF.

The CDR3 bases are TGTGCCAGCAGCCAACCCCGACAGGGTCTGACAGAGACCCAGTACTTC. Amino acids: CASSQPRQGLTETQYF. The chain couples TRBV4-2 to TRBJ2-5; 7 nucleotides agree with TRBD1. Germline assignment: CDR1 LGHNA and CDR2 YNFKEQ. The V gene end was trimmed by 2 bases and the J gene end by 4 bases; junction bases not matched to a gene: 10. The CDR3 is 16 residues long.

The chain couples TRBV5-5 to TRBJ2-3; 7 bases line up with TRBD1. The CDR3 is 15 amino acids. Germline V gene sequence: CDR1 SGHKS, CDR2 YYEKEE (reference sequence). V lost 0 bases and J lost 3; bases outside the gene matches: 4. Written as DNA, the CDR3 is TGTGCCAGCAGCTTGGGTTTCAGGGGGACAGATACGCAGTATTTT. As protein: CASSLGFRGTDTQYF.

This sequence joins TRBV3-1 (or the pseudogene TRBV3-2) and TRBJ2-7; D is ambiguous. V lost 3 bases to trimming and J lost 4 bases, with 7 bases between them. From germline, CDR1 is LGHDT and CDR2 YNNKEL (reference sequence). This CDR3 contains 12 residues. This CDR3 reads CASSQGLYEQYF. CDR3 DNA: TGTGCCAGCAGCCAGGGCCTGTACGAGCAGTACTTC.

The CDR3 DNA reads TGTGCCAGCAGCTTAGGGTTTGGACTAGCGGAAGGGAATGAGCAGTTCTTC. Translation: CASSLGFGLAEGNEQFF. The J gene is TRBJ2-1, the V gene TRBV11-2, with TRBD2 identical over 10 bases. CDR3 length: 17 residues. CDR1 and CDR2 (germline): SGHAT, FQNNGV. V gave up 1 base and J gave up 7 bases; unmatched junction bases: 10.

The chain joins TRBV18 to TRBJ2-1; 7 bases agree with TRBD1. The CDR3 length is 12 residues. Germline values: CDR1 KGHSH, CDR2 LQKENI. V gave up 5 bases and J gave up 6 bases; unmatched junction bases: 1. Written as DNA, the CDR3 is TGTGCCAGCTCATCAGGGGGCAATGAGCAGTTCTTC. It specifies CASSSGGNEQFF. The full variable domain, completed using reference TRBV18 and TRBJ2-1, is NAGVMQNPRHLVRRRGQEARLRCSPMKGHSHVYWYRQLPEEGLKFMVYLQKENIIDESGMPKERFSAEFPKEGPSILRIQQVVRGDSAAYFCASSSGGNEQFFGPGTRLTVL.

This clone has just a few counts. This chain joins TRBV10-3 and TRBJ2-7; D unresolved. Germline V gene sequence: CDR1 ENHRY, CDR2 SYGVKD. V gave up 3 bases and J gave up 0 bases, with 15 bases separating them. The CDR3 covers 16 residues. The CDR3 loop reads CAISDRRQQDSYEQYF. CDR3 sequence (DNA): TGTGCCATCAGTGACCGACGACAACAAGACTCCTACGAGCAGTACTTC.

In DNA form, the CDR3 reads TGTGCCAGCACTCTGGGCAGTAACTATGGCTACACCTTC. It encodes CASTLGSNYGYTF. The chain carries TRBV28 and TRBJ1-2; no clear D. The CDR3 is 13 amino acids. V lost 7 bases to trimming and J lost 1 base, with 10 bases between them. The germline V gene has CDR1 MDHEN and CDR2 SYDVKM.

This rearrangement joins TRBV10-3 to TRBJ2-7, with 9 bases that match TRBD1. The CDR3 totals 17 residues. Unmatched junction bases numbered 10, after V lost 1 base and J lost 3 bases. Germline-derived CDR1 and CDR2 are ENHRY and SYGVKD. DNA of the CDR3: TGTGCCATCAGTGAGTGGGGGACAGGGCTGGGAGGCTACGAGCAGTACTTC. It is translated as CAISEWGTGLGGYEQYF.

V gene TRBV29-1 combines with J gene TRBJ2-1; D call uncertain. V was clipped by 2 bases and J by 4 bases, with 6 bases between them. Germline lookup yields CDR1 SQVTM and CDR2 ANQGSEA. The CDR3 is 12 residues long. The CDR3 region is CSVESFYNEQFF. The CDR3, as DNA: TGCAGCGTTGAATCCTTTTACAATGAGCAGTTCTTC.

The rearrangement uses TRBV15 and TRBJ2-2; tentative D call: TRBD1 (6 bases). Germline V gives CDR1 LNHNV, CDR2 YYDKDF (reference sequence). Trimming removed 8 bases from V and 5 bases from J, with 15 bases in between. This CDR3 comprises 14 residues. The CDR3 sequence: CATSWGRGTGELFF. CDR3 in DNA: TGTGCCACCTCTTGGGGTAGGGGGACCGGGGAGCTGTTTTTT.